One sample yielded the 29 T cell receptor beta chains listed below, sequenced in a study of identical twins. TCRdb redid the calling of the 5' RACE reads with MiXCR, one entry per CDR3 protein. The profile covers approximately 680,000 distinct CDR3 sequences, with roughly 7.2% appearing a single time and around 1.6% taken by the ten largest. Another study also made use of these data, one on yellow fever vaccine responses in identical twins.

Sequenced input: PBMCs. Receptor source: a woman aged 18-29 years in good health.

This sequence joins TRBV20-1 and TRBJ2-7; 11 bases line up with TRBD2. With 1 base clipped from V and 0 bases from J, the junction kept 2 bases outside the gene matches. In germline, CDR1 is DFQATT, CDR2 SNEGSKA (reference sequence). The CDR3 extends over 15 amino acids. The CDR3, as DNA: TGCAGTGCTAGAGGACTAGCGGGGACCTCCTACGAGCAGTACTTC. Its protein product is CSARGLAGTSYEQYF.

The chain couples TRBV10-3 to TRBJ2-7; 10 nucleotides align to TRBD2. With V trimmed by 2 bases and J by 2 bases, 12 bases remained unmatched. The germline V gene has CDR1 ENHRY and CDR2 SYGVKD. The CDR3 has 18 residues. This CDR3 reads CAISESPPASGSPYEQYF. The CDR3 DNA reads TGTGCCATCAGTGAGAGCCCCCCCGCTAGCGGGAGCCCCTACGAGCAGTACTTC.

There are many counts of this clonotype. The chain is built from TRBV20-1 and TRBJ2-3; TRBD2 might be the D (5 bases). This CDR3 comprises 16 residues. V lost 1 base and J 0 bases, leaving 14 bases between the germline ends. Germline V gene lookup returns CDR1 DFQATT and CDR2 SNEGSKA (reference sequence). The chain's CDR3 is CSARAGSNPSTDTQYF. The CDR3 coding sequence is TGCAGTGCTAGAGCGGGATCTAACCCTAGCACAGATACGCAGTATTTT.

This chain uses TRBV20-1 with TRBJ2-3; 13 bases fit TRBD2. Germline values: CDR1 DFQATT, CDR2 SNEGSKA (reference sequence). The CDR3 has 16 amino acids. Losses at the gene ends were 1 base for V and 9 bases for J; bases not matched to a gene: 10. As DNA, the CDR3 is TGCAGTGCTAGAGCTCCCGGGACTAGCGGGGCGGGCACGCAGTATTTT. It specifies CSARAPGTSGAGTQYF.

This clonotype was seen a handful of times. V gene TRBV20-1 combines with J gene TRBJ2-5; 7 nucleotides align to TRBD2. V gave up 5 bases and J gave up 2 bases; unmatched junction bases: 11. Germline V gene data show CDR1 as DFQATT and CDR2 as SNEGSKA (reference sequence). The CDR3 runs to 15 residues. The CDR3 here is CSAPRIAGPQETQYF. For the CDR3, the DNA is TGCAGTGCTCCAAGGATAGCGGGTCCTCAAGAGACCCAGTACTTC.

This clonotype was recorded a few times. V usage is TRBV27 and J usage is TRBJ2-1, with TRBD1 identical over 9 bases. Germline loops: CDR1 MNHEY, CDR2 SMNVEV (reference sequence). The ends lost 4 bases at V and 7 bases at J; junction bases unmatched: 14. The CDR3 is 17 amino acids. The CDR3 loop is CASSSFMGQGPLNEQFF. The DNA of the CDR3 is TGTGCCAGCAGTTCCTTTATGGGACAGGGTCCTTTGAATGAGCAGTTCTTC.

Many counts were recorded for this clonotype. This rearrangement joins TRBV7-6 to TRBJ1-1; D is unclear. V dropped 1 base and J dropped 4 bases, with 7 bases sitting between them. The CDR3 consists of 13 residues. Germline lookup yields CDR1 SGHVS and CDR2 FNYEAQ. DNA of the CDR3: TGTGCCAGCAGCTTAGTATATGGCACTGAAGCTTTCTTT. Encoded protein: CASSLVYGTEAFF. The full variable domain, in which reference TRBV7-6 and TRBJ1-1 provide the parts outside the CDR3, is GAGVSQSPRYKVTKRGQDVALRCDPISGHVSLYWYRQALGQGPEFLTYFNYEAQQDKSGLPNDRFSAERPEGSISTLTIQRTEQRDSAMYRCASSLVYGTEAFFGQGTRLTVV.

There are a few counts of this clonotype. V gene TRBV20-1 combines with J gene TRBJ1-4; a possible D gene is TRBD1 (6 bases). The CDR3 spans 14 residues. The V gene lost 2 bases and the J gene lost 0 bases, with 7 bases spanning the gap. Germline loops: CDR1 DFQATT, CDR2 SNEGSKA (reference sequence). The CDR3 protein is CSARQGPTNEKLFF. The CDR3 DNA reads as TGCAGTGCTAGACAGGGGCCAACTAATGAAAAACTGTTTTTT.

This clonotype occurred many times. V and J are TRBV29-1 and TRBJ1-1, with D unclear. V lost 3 bases and J lost 7, with 12 bases in between. This CDR3 is 12 amino acids long. Germline V gene lookup returns CDR1 SQVTM and CDR2 ANQGSEA. CDR3 nucleotides: TGCAGCGTTGAGGGCAGTTTAGGTGAAGCTTTCTTT. Translating gives CSVEGSLGEAFF.

This clonotype was counted at least ten times. The chain has TRBV24-1 and TRBJ2-1; TRBD1 matches at 10 bases. In germline, CDR1 is KGHDR, CDR2 SFDVKD. There are 12 residues in the CDR3. The V and J ends lost 11 bases and 10 bases, in that order; junction bases with no gene match: 7. The CDR3 is CASQTGGGEQFF. The CDR3 bases are TGTGCCAGTCAGACAGGGGGCGGGGAGCAGTTCTTC.

As concerns this clonotype: An end of the junction differs from the germline gene, which may be a read error. This rearrangement joins TRBV27 to TRBJ2-1; no clear D gene. Germline lookup yields CDR1 MNHEY and CDR2 SMNVEV (reference sequence). CDR3 length equals 13 residues. The CDR3 DNA sequence: TGTGCCAGCAGTTCCCCCCTTGGGAATGGGCAGTTCTTC. Amino acid sequence: CASSSPLGNGQFF.

The CDR3 is CASSLAPGKDHEQYF. The CDR3 bases are TGTGCCAGCAGCTTAGCGCCAGGGAAGGACCACGAGCAGTACTTC. V usage is TRBV7-6 and J usage is TRBJ2-7, with D possibly being TRBD1 (5 bases). Looked up from germline, CDR1 is SGHVS and CDR2 is FNYEAQ. The CDR3 covers 15 residues. Trimming cost V 0 bases and J 5 bases, with 14 bases left between them.

In its sample, this clonotype was seen many times. This chain links TRBV5-1 with TRBJ2-7; 8 bases line up with TRBD1. CDR1 and CDR2 (germline): SGHRS, YFSETQ. The J segment lost 3 bases and the V segment lost 9 bases, leaving 2 bases of the junction unmatched. The CDR3 is 11 amino acids. The CDR3 sequence is CATGQDYEQYF. CDR3 nucleotide sequence: TGCGCCACGGGACAGGACTACGAGCAGTACTTC. Combining the CDR3 with reference TRBV5-1 and TRBJ2-7 gives the whole variable domain KAGVTQTPRYLIKTRGQQVTLSCSPISGHRSVSWYQQTPGQGLQFLFEYFSETQRNKGNFPGRFSGRQFSNSRSEMNVSTLELGDSALYLCATGQDYEQYFGPGTRLTVT.

This clonotype showed up just a few times. The V and J genes are TRBV7-8 and TRBJ1-1; tentative D call: TRBD1 (5 bases). Germline-derived CDR1 and CDR2 are SGHVS and FQNEAQ. Between the trimmed V and J ends, which lost 5 bases and 0 bases, there was a span of 16 bases. CDR3 length: 16 residues. CDR3 nucleotides: TGTGCCAGCAGCCTACCCCCGAAGACAGTGAACACTGAAGCTTTCTTT. This codes for CASSLPPKTVNTEAFF. The variable domain in full, completed from reference TRBV7-8 and TRBJ1-1, reads GAGVSQSPRYKVAKRGQDVALRCDPISGHVSLFWYQQALGQGPEFLTYFQNEAQLDKSGLPSDRFFAERPEGSVSTLKIQRTQQEDSAVYLCASSLPPKTVNTEAFFGQGTRLTVV.

Only a few counts were recorded for this clonotype. The rearrangement joins TRBV11-2 to TRBJ2-2; 7 positions match TRBD2. Germline V CDR1 and CDR2: SGHAT, FQNNGV. This CDR3 region has 18 residues. Trimming cost V 1 base and J 0 bases; bases outside gene matches: 8. The CDR3 DNA reads as TGTGCCAGCAGCTTAGTGTACCGGCTAGCGGCGAACACCGGGGAGCTGTTTTTT. As protein: CASSLVYRLAANTGELFF.

This clonotype was observed many times. The genes are TRBV10-3 and TRBJ2-1, with TRBD2 as a possible D gene (6 bases). The CDR3 runs 13 residues. The germline CDR1 and CDR2 sequences are ENHRY and SYGVKD. V was trimmed by 6 bases and J by 6 bases, leaving 12 bases between them. CDR3 DNA: TGTGCCATCAGAGGAGGACTATTCAATGAGCAGTTCTTC. This translates into CAIRGGLFNEQFF.

V usage is TRBV5-8 and J usage is TRBJ1-4; tentatively, D is TRBD1 (5 bases). This CDR3 is built from 15 residues. Trimming cost V 3 bases and J 5 bases, with 14 bases left between them. Per germline, CDR1 SGHTS and CDR2 YDEGEE. For the CDR3, the DNA is TGTGCCAGCAGCTCCAGTCCAGGGCGGAATGAAAAACTGTTTTTT. Encoded protein: CASSSSPGRNEKLFF.

This clonotype was seen at least ten times. The chain joins TRBV12-3 or TRBV12-4 to TRBJ1-2; TRBD1 matches 9 bases. The V segment lost 6 bases and the J segment 2 bases; nucleotides outside the gene matches: 7. The CDR3 is 15 residues long. The CDR3 region has the DNA TGTGCCAGCAGGGCAAGGGGACAGGGAAACTATGGCTACACCTTC. Its translation is CASRARGQGNYGYTF.

Notes on this clonotype: The junction differs from germline at one of its ends, possibly a read error. The chain recombines TRBV3-1 with TRBJ2-3; 12 bases align to TRBD1. Per the germline V gene, CDR1 is LGHDT and CDR2 is YNNKEL (reference sequence). The CDR3 runs 18 residues. CDR3 amino acids: CATSQDGTGGLVTDTQYF. The DNA for the CDR3 is TGTGCCACCAGCCAAGACGGGACAGGGGGCCTTGTTACAGATACGCAGTATTTT.

The V call is TRBV13, the J call TRBJ2-7, with TRBD2 identical over 7 bases. After removal of 5 bases from V and 6 bases from J, the junction contained 7 bases not matched to a gene. The V gene's germline CDR1 is PRHDT and CDR2 FYEKMQ (reference sequence). The CDR3 sequence is 13 residues long. The CDR3 loop is CASSQGTTREQYF. The DNA of the CDR3 is TGTGCCAGCAGCCAAGGGACTACCCGCGAGCAGTACTTC.

CDR3: CASSGPGWTDTQYF. The CDR3 region has the DNA TGTGCCAGCAGCGGCCCAGGGTGGACAGATACGCAGTATTTT. The J gene is TRBJ2-3, the V gene TRBV27, with D possibly being TRBD1 (5 bases). The CDR3 consists of 14 residues. The germline V and J ends were trimmed by 6 bases and 3 bases, with 13 bases remaining between them. Per the germline V gene, CDR1 is MNHEY and CDR2 is SMNVEV (reference sequence).

The chain employs TRBV11-2 and TRBJ2-7, with D uncertain. This CDR3 is 14 amino acids long. The germline CDR1 and CDR2 sequences are SGHAT and FQNNGV. The V and J ends lost 1 base and 3 bases respectively, with 10 bases between them. CDR3 sequence: CASSLGVQGYEQYF. CDR3 DNA sequence: TGTGCCAGCAGCTTAGGTGTGCAAGGCTACGAGCAGTACTTC.

The genes are TRBV20-1 and TRBJ1-2; maybe TRBD1 (5 bases). Germline CDR1 reads DFQATT; CDR2 reads SNEGSKA (reference sequence). Trimming took off 6 bases at V and 7 bases at J, with 18 bases between the two ends. The CDR3 has 13 residues. For the CDR3, the DNA is TGCAGTGCGAAACCCTCGATGAGGGGTGGCTACACCTTC. The encoded protein is CSAKPSMRGGYTF.

There are many counts of this clonotype. The J gene is TRBJ1-4, the V gene TRBV12-3 or TRBV12-4; D is unclear. This CDR3 region has 15 residues. V was cut by 5 bases and J by 0 bases, with 10 bases left in between. CDR3 DNA: TGTGCCAGCAGTCCCGATGTGGCAACTAATGAAAAACTGTTTTTT. It codes for CASSPDVATNEKLFF.

This clonotype was detected many times. The rearrangement links TRBV5-1 to TRBJ1-1, with a weak D call TRBD1 (6 bases). V was trimmed by 0 bases and J by 2 bases, leaving 11 bases between them. The CDR3 sequence is 15 residues long. CDR1 and CDR2 (germline): SGHRS, YFSETQ. The CDR3 DNA reads TGCGCCAGCAGCTTGGCCGGGGGCCTAAACACTGAAGCTTTCTTT. Protein product: CASSLAGGLNTEAFF.

This clonotype was detected a few times. The V gene is TRBV5-5, the J gene TRBJ2-3; TRBD2 matches at 7 bases. This CDR3 has 13 residues. Germline CDR1 is SGHKS and CDR2 is YYEKEE (reference sequence). Trimming cost V 9 bases and J 8 bases; bases outside gene matches: 12. The CDR3 is CATGTVTSLTQYF. The DNA for the CDR3 is TGTGCCACCGGGACCGTGACTAGCCTTACGCAGTATTTT. The full variable domain, its missing parts supplied by reference TRBV5-5 and TRBJ2-3, is DAGVTQSPTHLIKTRGQQVTLRCSPISGHKSVSWYQQVLGQGPQFIFQYYEKEERGRGNFPDRFSARQFPNYSSELNVNALLLGDSALYLCATGTVTSLTQYFGPGTRLTVL.

There are a few counts of this clonotype. The chain couples TRBV28 to TRBJ2-4; D perhaps matches TRBD1 (6 bases). Germline V gene sequence: CDR1 MDHEN, CDR2 SYDVKM. The CDR3 consists of 15 residues. V gave up 2 bases and J gave up 3 bases, with 11 bases separating them. The CDR3: CASSLAGARKNIQYF. As DNA, the CDR3 is TGTGCCAGCAGTTTAGCAGGGGCGCGCAAAAACATTCAGTACTTC.

The J gene is TRBJ1-1, the V gene TRBV6-5; D is undetermined. V lost 2 bases, J lost 5 bases, and 12 bases lay in between. The CDR3 covers 14 residues. Germline CDR1 reads MNHEY; CDR2 reads SVGAGI. The CDR3 DNA sequence: TGTGCCAGCAGTTACGTGGGTCATGGAACTGAAGCTTTCTTT. Translating it yields CASSYVGHGTEAFF.

Only a few counts were recorded for this clonotype. The CDR3 nucleotides read TGTGCCAGCAGTTACGCGCAACCTAACAGGGGTAGGTCACCCCTCCACTTT. This translates into CASSYAQPNRGRSPLHF. The chain combines TRBV6-5 with TRBJ1-6; 7 bases align to TRBD1. The germline CDR1 and CDR2 sequences are MNHEY and SVGAGI. Trimming removed 2 bases from V and 10 bases from J; junction bases left unmatched: 14. CDR3 length equals 17 residues.